The entry below gives a single T cell receptor (beta chain) sequence along with its context. No antigen is known for it. The record originates from a study of cytomegalovirus exposure and HLA in healthy donors. The PCR ran on 60 Vbeta and 13 Jbeta primers. Repertoires were generated with immunoSEQ multiplex PCR, while TCRdb's copy carries only in-frame clones and drops some. This table holds 130,000 or so clones, 50% to 75% found once. Study-wide results and limits: The study put 150 or so TCR beta chains on its list as cytomegalovirus-associated.

Healthy people donating bone marrow made up the donors. The CDR3 consists of 16 residues. Germline assignment: CDR1 PRHDT and CDR2 FYEKMQ (reference sequence). Trimming cost V 5 bases and J 4 bases; bases outside gene matches: 10. The material sequenced was PBMCs. The TCR comes from a woman aged 40-49 years in good health and CMV-seropositive. The chain combines TRBV13 with TRBJ1-1, with 10 bases fitting TRBD1. The CDR3 spells CASSTATGGSGTEAFF. The CDR3 DNA sequence: TGTGCCAGCAGCACGGCGACAGGGGGCAGCGGCACTGAAGCTTTCTTT.